The text below deals with one T cell receptor beta chain. Its target is not known. Donors came from a validation cohort of some 110 subjects, distinct from the first 666-subject cohort. CDR3 size: 14 residues. Looked up from germline, CDR1 is MNHEY and CDR2 is SVGAGI. Trimming stripped 3 bases from V and 7 bases from J, with 13 bases between. This entry belongs to a study of cytomegalovirus exposure and HLA in healthy donors. Whole-study results and caveats: The study labeled 150 to 200 TCR beta chains cytomegalovirus-associated. There were some public TCRs occurring in many donors, but most TCR sequences were rare. One later analysis, an examination of the 90 to 150 validation repertoires, found that first-cohort TCR clusters tended to co-occur in them.

The table came from immunoSEQ multiplex PCR; TCRdb's copy has only in-frame clones and leaves some out. There are about 180,000 clones in the sample; approximately 87% occur only once, and about 1.5% lies in the top ten. V usage is TRBV6-5 and J usage is TRBJ2-1; maybe TRBD2 (6 bases). This clonotype was sampled from a woman aged 30 to 39 in good health and CMV-seronegative. The source material was PBMCs. Here the CDR3 reads CASSYPGGLNEQFF. CDR3 nucleotides: TGTGCCAGCAGTTATCCCGGGGGTCTGAATGAGCAGTTCTTC.